The following is a T cell receptor (beta chain) sequence with its context. Antigen: not known. The data are from a study of OX40 agonist ivuxolimab in advanced cancers. Study-wide results and limits: Doses of 0.1 to 3.0 mg/kg were accompanied by clonal expansion of CD4+ and CD8+ blood T cells by week 6.

Germline CDR1 and CDR2: MNHNS and SASEGT. V was trimmed by 6 bases and J by 7 bases, leaving 9 bases between them. This CDR3 is built from 11 residues. Profiling relied on immunoSEQ multiplex PCR, and the TCRdb table lists in-frame clones only, not all of them. There are 60,000 to 95,000 clones in the sample; under 95% occur only once, and about 0.35% lies in the top ten. The chain carries TRBV6-1 and TRBJ1-1; possible D gene TRBD1, 6 bases. Source: CD4+ or CD8+ T cells sorted from blood, taken in a trial of the OX40 agonist ivuxolimab. This sequence originates from an adult with an advanced solid tumor such as melanoma, head and neck, liver or kidney cancer. Here the CDR3 reads CASRQGSEAFF. CDR3 DNA: TGTGCCAGCAGACAGGGTAGTGAAGCTTTCTTT.